Listed below are T cell receptor beta chains from one sample, sequenced in a study of early T cells in non-severe SARS-CoV-2 infection. One entry per CDR3 protein, called by TCRdb with MiXCR from the 5' RACE reads. The profile shows roughly 88,000 distinct CDR3 sequences, approximately 15% of them singletons. Sequences were obtained from whole blood. The receptors stem from an adult who was a healthcare worker with PCR-confirmed SARS-CoV-2 infection or an uninfected control (not recorded which). The CDR3 runs from the conserved cysteine through the conserved F or W. The D gene is left open where the match is weak. Clone size is not always given. Where it is, it says once, few, many or a class for expanded clones.

- TRBD1 TRBJ2-7 TRBV11-3 TGTGCCAGCAGCTTCCGGGACAGTGAGGAGCAGTACTTC CASSFRDSEEQYF
- - TRBJ1-2 TRBV7-9 TGTGCCAGCAGCTTTCCGGACCCGGTACAGGCCTTC CASSFPDPVQAF
- - TRBJ2-5 TRBV28 TGTGCCCACTCACCCACTAGCCGTGAGACCCAGTACTTC CAHSPTSRETQYF
- - TRBJ1-4 TRBV6-5 TGTGCCAGCAGTCCACACCCGGCGAATGAAAAACTGTTTTTT CASSPHPANEKLFF
- - TRBJ2-1 TRBV6-4 TGTGCCAGCAGTGATCCTGGAGGTAGTCGGTATGAGCAGTTCTTC CASSDPGGSRYEQFF
- - TRBJ2-3 TRBV4-3 TGCGCCAGCAGCCAAGATGCGCGGGGCAGCACAGATACGCAGTATTTT CASSQDARGSTDTQYF
- TRBD1 TRBJ2-4 TRBV5-1 TGCGCCAGCAGCTCGACAGGGGGCTATAAGAACATTCAGTACTTC CASSSTGGYKNIQYF
few - TRBJ1-1 TRBV7-2 TGTGCCAGCAGCTGGAGGGGTGGCGGGACTGAAGCTTTCTTT CASSWRGGGTEAFF
few - TRBJ2-1 TRBV7-2 TGTGCCAGCAGCCACTCCTACAATGAGCAGTTCTTC CASSHSYNEQFF
- TRBD1 TRBJ2-2 TRBV12-3/TRBV12-4 TGTGCCAGCAGTTTCCAGGGGGCCGGGGAGCTGTTTTTT CASSFQGAGELFF
many TRBD1 TRBJ2-7 TRBV4-3 TGCGCCAGCAGCCTTTCCCCGGGACAGGGGGGCGAGCAGTACTTC CASSLSPGQGGEQYF
few TRBD1 TRBJ2-7 TRBV7-2 TGTGCCAGCAGCCCAGCTCGGAGACAGGGGGCCAACGAGCAGTACTTC CASSPARRQGANEQYF
few TRBD2 TRBJ2-3 TRBV5-1 TGCGCCAGCTCGAATGGGGAGGGGATCACAGATACGCAGTATTTT CASSNGEGITDTQYF
few - TRBJ2-1 TRBV7-6 TGTGCCAGCAGCTCTAGTATGTATGAGCAGTTCTTC CASSSSMYEQFF
few - TRBJ1-3 TRBV12-3/TRBV12-4 TGTGCCAGCAGCCCGCTAAGAACTAGCTCTGGAAACACCATATATTTT CASSPLRTSSGNTIYF
many - TRBJ1-1 TRBV30 TGTGCCTGGACCCCTTTGACGGGGGGCACTGAAGCTTTCTTT CAWTPLTGGTEAFF
few - TRBJ2-3 TRBV11-2 TGTGCCAGCAGCTTAGTTCGTGGGGATACGCAGTATTTT CASSLVRGDTQYF
many - TRBJ1-1 TRBV27 TGTGCCAGCAGTTCCGGAGGGGTCGCTTTCTTT CASSSGGVAFF
few TRBD2 TRBJ2-5 TRBV15 TGTGCCACCCAGGCGTGGCGGGGGGAAGAGACCCAGTACTTC CATQAWRGEETQYF
- TRBD2 TRBJ2-5 TRBV11-2 TGTGCCAGCAGCCCACTAGCGGGGGTTCAAGAGACCCAGTACTTC CASSPLAGVQETQYF
- TRBD2 TRBJ2-7 TRBV29-1 TGCAGCGTACCGGGGGTGGCTAGCGGGGGCTACGAGCAGTACTTC CSVPGVASGGYEQYF
many - TRBJ1-1 TRBV29-1 TGCAGCGCCCAGGAGAACACTGAAGCTTTCTTT CSAQENTEAFF
many - TRBJ1-6 TRBV5-6 TGTGCCAGCAGCTTGGAGGTTGGAGAAGGGTCACCCCTCCACTTT CASSLEVGEGSPLHF
- - TRBJ2-6 TRBV4-1 TGCGCCAGCACTCCACTCGTACCCGCCTCTGGGGCCAACGTCCTGACTTTC CASTPLVPASGANVLTF
few TRBD1 TRBJ1-2 TRBV7-2 TGTGCCAGCAGCTCTTCGACAGGGAACAACTATGGCTACACCTTC CASSSSTGNNYGYTF
- TRBD1 TRBJ2-7 TRBV7-6 TGTGCCAGCAGCTCACAGGGGACCGCTTTGGTTTACGAGCAGTACTTC CASSSQGTALVYEQYF
few - TRBJ1-2 TRBV19 TGTGCCAGTAGTTATGACGTGGACGGTATCTATGGCTACACCTTC CASSYDVDGIYGYTF
many TRBD2 TRBJ2-3 TRBV10-1 TGCGCCAGCCGGACTAGCGGGGGACCCACAGATACGCAGTATTTT CASRTSGGPTDTQYF
few TRBD2 TRBJ2-1 TRBV29-1 TGCAGCGCGGCCCGGGCGGGGGGCAGCTCCTACAATGAGCAGTTCTTC CSAARAGGSSYNEQFF
- - TRBJ1-2 TRBV4-1 TGCGCCAGCAGCCAAGATCAGGAATTCTATGGCTACACCTTC CASSQDQEFYGYTF
few TRBD1 TRBJ2-7 TRBV10-3 TGTGCCATCAGTATCGGACAGGGATCCTACGAGCAGTACTTC CAISIGQGSYEQYF
- - TRBJ2-5 TRBV6-5 TGTGCCAGCGGGCGGAAGGGGTATGGGACCCAGTACTTC CASGRKGYGTQYF
- - TRBJ2-7 TRBV7-2 TGTGCCAGCAGCTTTGGAAGCCGGGCAGGGGTCCCCCACTACGAGCAGTACTTC CASSFGSRAGVPHYEQYF
- - TRBJ1-1 TRBV20-1 TGCAGTGCTAGACTCACGGGGGTGGGCGCTGAAGCTTTCTTT CSARLTGVGAEAFF
few - TRBJ2-7 TRBV5-1 TGCGCCAGCAGGTTGGGGGACATCGAGACCTACGAGCAGTACTTC CASRLGDIETYEQYF
many - TRBJ2-1 TRBV9 TGTGCCAGCAGCAATTACAATGAGCAGTTCTTC CASSNYNEQFF
many - TRBJ2-5 TRBV9 TGTGCCAGCAGCGTAGGGGGTGAGGAGACGAAACAAGAGACCCAGTACTTC CASSVGGEETKQETQYF
few - TRBJ2-2 TRBV7-7 TGTGCTAGCAGCCGCGACAGGAACACCGGGGAGCTGTTTTTT CASSRDRNTGELFF
few TRBD2 TRBJ2-3 TRBV27 TGTGCCAGCAGCCAATACGGGACTAGCGGGGGCGCAGGGACGCAGTATTTT CASSQYGTSGGAGTQYF
many - TRBJ2-1 TRBV14 TGTGCCAGCAGCCAAGCCGCGGTTGAGCAGTTCTTC CASSQAAVEQFF
few - TRBJ2-2 TRBV6-1 TGTGCCAGCAGTGGGTATGGCAGGCCGAGAGAAAGACCGGGCACCGGGGAGCTGTTTTTT CASSGYGRPRERPGTGELFF
- - TRBJ2-7 TRBV7-2 TGTGCCAGCAGCTTAGTCCGAGGCAGCTACGAGCAGTACTTC CASSLVRGSYEQYF
- - TRBJ1-2 TRBV7-2 TGTGCCAGCAGCTTAGGGGCAGGGACCTTTTATGGCTACACCTTC CASSLGAGTFYGYTF
- - TRBJ1-2 TRBV11-2 TGTGCCAGCAGCTTACGGCTCTATGGCTACACCTTC CASSLRLYGYTF
- - TRBJ1-4 TRBV6-5 TGTGCCAGCAGTCGGAGGGACATTAATGAAAAACTGTTTTTT CASSRRDINEKLFF
many - TRBJ1-5 TRBV10-2 TGCGCCAGCAGTGAGTCGATTACCCGGGTCTATAGCAATCAGCCCCAGCATTTT CASSESITRVYSNQPQHF
few TRBD1 TRBJ2-7 TRBV28 TGTGCCAGCAGGATACGACAGGGGGCTATCCACGAGCAGTACTTC CASRIRQGAIHEQYF
- - TRBJ1-1 TRBV27 TGTGCCAGCAGTCCCCTAGGGTCTCCCGAAGCTTTCTTT CASSPLGSPEAFF
- TRBD2 TRBJ2-2 TRBV4-1 TGCGCCAGCAGCCTGGCAGCGGGGGGCTTGAACACCGGGGAGCTGTTTTTT CASSLAAGGLNTGELFF
- TRBD1 TRBJ2-3 TRBV10-3 TGTGCCATCAGTGAACCCGGGACAGGGAGCACAGATACGCAGTATTTT CAISEPGTGSTDTQYF
few - TRBJ1-6 TRBV20-1 TGCAGTGCTAGAGATTTCCACTTTAATTCACCCCTCCATTTT CSARDFHFNSPLHF
few - TRBJ1-2 TRBV10-3 TGTGCCATCAGTGAGTCCCTGGGCAGTGGTGGCTACACCTTC CAISESLGSGGYTF
- - TRBJ2-4 TRBV18 TGTGCCAGCTCAGAGGGGACGGACATTCAGTACTTC CASSEGTDIQYF
- - TRBJ1-2 TRBV7-2 TGTGCCAGCAGTCTTGCAGGGGAATTCTATGGCTACACCTTC CASSLAGEFYGYTF
few TRBD1 TRBJ2-7 TRBV29-1 TGCAGCGTAGGCCAAGGACAGGGGGCCTACGAGCAGTACTTC CSVGQGQGAYEQYF